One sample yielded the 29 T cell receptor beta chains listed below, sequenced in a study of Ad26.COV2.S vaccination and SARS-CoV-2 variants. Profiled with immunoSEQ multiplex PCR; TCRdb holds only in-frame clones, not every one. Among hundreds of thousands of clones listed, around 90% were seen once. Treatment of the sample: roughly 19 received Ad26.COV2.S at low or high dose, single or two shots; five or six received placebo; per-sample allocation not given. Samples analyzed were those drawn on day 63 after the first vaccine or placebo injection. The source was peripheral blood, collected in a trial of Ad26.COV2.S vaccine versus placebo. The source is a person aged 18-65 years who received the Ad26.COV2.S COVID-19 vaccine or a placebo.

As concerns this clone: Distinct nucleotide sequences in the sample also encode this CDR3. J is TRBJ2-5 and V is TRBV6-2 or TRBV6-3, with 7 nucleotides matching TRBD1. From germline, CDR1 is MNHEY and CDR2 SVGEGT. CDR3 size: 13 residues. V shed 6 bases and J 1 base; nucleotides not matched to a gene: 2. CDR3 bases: TGTGCCAGCAGCCGGGACAGCCAAGAGACCCAGTACTTC. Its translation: CASSRDSQETQYF.

The CDR3 here is CASSIGQEGTEAFF. The CDR3 DNA sequence: TGTGCCAGTAGTATCGGGCAGGAGGGGACTGAAGCTTTCTTT. This sequence joins TRBV19 and TRBJ1-1; tentatively, D is TRBD1 (5 bases). Germline assignment: CDR1 LNHDA and CDR2 SQIVND (reference sequence). CDR3 length equals 14 residues. V shed 3 bases and J shed 5 bases, with 13 bases lying between them.

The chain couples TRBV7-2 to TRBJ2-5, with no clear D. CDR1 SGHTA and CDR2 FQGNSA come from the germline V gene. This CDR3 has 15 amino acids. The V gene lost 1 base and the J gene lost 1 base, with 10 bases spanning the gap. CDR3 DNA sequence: TGTGCCAGCAGCTTAGAAACACGGACCCAAGAGACCCAGTACTTC. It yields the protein CASSLETRTQETQYF.

CDR3 DNA: TGTGCCAGCAGTTACTCGAAGTCTTACGAGCAGTACTTC. It translates to CASSYSKSYEQYF. The chain is built from TRBV6-2 or TRBV6-3 and TRBJ2-7, with D unclear. The CDR3 has 13 residues. V dropped 0 bases and J dropped 4 bases, with 7 bases sitting between them. Germline V gene data show CDR1 as MNHEY and CDR2 as SVGEGT.

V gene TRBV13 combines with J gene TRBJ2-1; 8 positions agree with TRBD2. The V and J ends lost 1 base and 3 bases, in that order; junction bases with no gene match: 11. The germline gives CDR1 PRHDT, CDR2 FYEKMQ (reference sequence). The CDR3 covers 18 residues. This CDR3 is CASSLVGREGGYYNEQFF. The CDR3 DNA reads TGTGCCAGCAGCTTAGTCGGGAGGGAGGGTGGCTACTACAATGAGCAGTTCTTC.

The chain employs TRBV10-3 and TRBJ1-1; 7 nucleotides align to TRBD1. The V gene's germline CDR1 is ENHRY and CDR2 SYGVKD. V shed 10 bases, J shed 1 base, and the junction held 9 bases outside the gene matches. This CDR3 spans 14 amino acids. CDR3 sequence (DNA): TGTGCCACTAACTCCAGGGGGGGGAACACTGAAGCTTTCTTT. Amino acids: CATNSRGGNTEAFF.

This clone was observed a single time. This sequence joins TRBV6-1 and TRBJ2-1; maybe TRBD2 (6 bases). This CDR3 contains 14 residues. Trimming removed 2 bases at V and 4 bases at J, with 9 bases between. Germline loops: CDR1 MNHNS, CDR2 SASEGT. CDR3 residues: CASSESGTYNEQFF. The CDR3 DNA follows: TGTGCCAGCAGTGAATCCGGGACTTACAATGAGCAGTTCTTC.

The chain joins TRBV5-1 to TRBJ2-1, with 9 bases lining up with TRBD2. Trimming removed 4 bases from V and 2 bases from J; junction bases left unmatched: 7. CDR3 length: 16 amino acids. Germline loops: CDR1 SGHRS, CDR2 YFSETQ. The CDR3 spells CASSPPSSGTYNEQFF. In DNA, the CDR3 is TGCGCCAGCAGCCCTCCCTCTAGCGGGACCTACAATGAGCAGTTCTTC.

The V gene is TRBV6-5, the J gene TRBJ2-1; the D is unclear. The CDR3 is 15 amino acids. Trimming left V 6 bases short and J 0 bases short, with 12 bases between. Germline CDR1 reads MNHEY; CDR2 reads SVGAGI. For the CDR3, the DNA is TGTGCCAGCAGCCTCAGCGTGGGCTCCTACAATGAGCAGTTCTTC. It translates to CASSLSVGSYNEQFF.

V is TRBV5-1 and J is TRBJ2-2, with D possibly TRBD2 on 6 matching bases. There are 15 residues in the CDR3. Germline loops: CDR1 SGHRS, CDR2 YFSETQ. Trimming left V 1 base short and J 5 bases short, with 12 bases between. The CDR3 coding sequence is TGCGCCAGCAGCTTGCGGGACTCACGAACCGGGGAGCTGTTTTTT. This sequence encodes CASSLRDSRTGELFF. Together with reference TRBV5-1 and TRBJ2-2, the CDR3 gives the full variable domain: KAGVTQTPRYLIKTRGQQVTLSCSPISGHRSVSWYQQTPGQGLQFLFEYFSETQRNKGNFPGRFSGRQFSNSRSEMNVSTLELGDSALYLCASSLRDSRTGELFFGEGSRLTVL.

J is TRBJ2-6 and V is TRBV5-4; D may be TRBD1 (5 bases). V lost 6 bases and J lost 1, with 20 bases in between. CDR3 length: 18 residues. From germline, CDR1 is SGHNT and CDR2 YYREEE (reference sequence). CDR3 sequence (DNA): TGTGCCAGCACCCTTTACTTGGGCCCAGGGTCTGGGGCCAACGTCCTGACTTTC. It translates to CASTLYLGPGSGANVLTF.

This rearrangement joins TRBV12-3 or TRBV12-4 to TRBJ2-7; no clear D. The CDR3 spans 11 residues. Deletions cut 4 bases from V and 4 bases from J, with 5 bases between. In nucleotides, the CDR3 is TGTGCCAGCAGTTCCCAATACGAGCAGTACTTC. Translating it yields CASSSQYEQYF.

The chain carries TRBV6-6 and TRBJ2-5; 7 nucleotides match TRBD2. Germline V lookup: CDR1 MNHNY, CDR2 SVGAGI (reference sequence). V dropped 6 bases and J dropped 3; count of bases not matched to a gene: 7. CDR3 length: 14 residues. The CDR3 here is CASSRASGKETQYF. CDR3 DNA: TGTGCCAGCAGCCGGGCTAGCGGAAAAGAGACCCAGTACTTC.

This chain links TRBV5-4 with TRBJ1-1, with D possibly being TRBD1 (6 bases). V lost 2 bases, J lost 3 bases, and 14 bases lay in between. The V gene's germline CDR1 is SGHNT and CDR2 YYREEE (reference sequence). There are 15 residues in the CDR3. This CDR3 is CASSLSQGKYTEAFF. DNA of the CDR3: TGTGCCAGCAGCTTATCCCAGGGGAAGTACACTGAAGCTTTCTTT.

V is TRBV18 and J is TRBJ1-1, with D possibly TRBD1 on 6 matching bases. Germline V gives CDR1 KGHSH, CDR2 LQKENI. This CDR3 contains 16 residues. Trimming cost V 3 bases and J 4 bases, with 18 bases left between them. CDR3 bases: TGTGCCAGCTCACCCCTAAAACAGGGTCGTGGCACTGAAGCTTTCTTT. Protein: CASSPLKQGRGTEAFF.

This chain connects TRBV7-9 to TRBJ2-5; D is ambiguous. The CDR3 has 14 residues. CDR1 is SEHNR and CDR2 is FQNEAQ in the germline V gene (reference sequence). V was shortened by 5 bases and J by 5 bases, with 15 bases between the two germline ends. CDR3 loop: CASSLTTASETQYF. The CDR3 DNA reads TGTGCCAGCAGCCTAACCACAGCATCGGAGACCCAGTACTTC.

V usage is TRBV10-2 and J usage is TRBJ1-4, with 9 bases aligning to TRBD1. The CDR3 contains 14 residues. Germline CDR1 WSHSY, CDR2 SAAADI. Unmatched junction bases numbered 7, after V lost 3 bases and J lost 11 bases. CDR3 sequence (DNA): TGCGCCAGCAGTGATAGACAGGGGGGGAGGAAACTGTTTTTT. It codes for CASSDRQGGRKLFF.

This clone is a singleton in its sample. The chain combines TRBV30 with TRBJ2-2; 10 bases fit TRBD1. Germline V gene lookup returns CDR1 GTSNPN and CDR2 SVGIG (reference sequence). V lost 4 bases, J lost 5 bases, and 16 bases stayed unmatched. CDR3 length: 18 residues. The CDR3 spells CAWMPSSPGTGETGELFF. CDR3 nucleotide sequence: TGTGCCTGGATGCCCAGCTCGCCAGGGACAGGGGAGACCGGGGAGCTGTTTTTT.

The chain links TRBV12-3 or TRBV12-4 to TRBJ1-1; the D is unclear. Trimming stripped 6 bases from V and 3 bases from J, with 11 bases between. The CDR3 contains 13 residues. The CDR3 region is CASSFGQDTEAFF. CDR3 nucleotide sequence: TGTGCCAGCAGCTTTGGCCAAGACACTGAAGCTTTCTTT.

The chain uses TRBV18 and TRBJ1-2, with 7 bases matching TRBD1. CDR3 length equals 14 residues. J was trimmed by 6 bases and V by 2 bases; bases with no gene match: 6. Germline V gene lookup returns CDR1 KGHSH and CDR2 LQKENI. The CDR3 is CASSPTRGRDGYTF. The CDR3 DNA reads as TGTGCCAGCTCACCAACGAGGGGGCGGGATGGCTACACCTTC.

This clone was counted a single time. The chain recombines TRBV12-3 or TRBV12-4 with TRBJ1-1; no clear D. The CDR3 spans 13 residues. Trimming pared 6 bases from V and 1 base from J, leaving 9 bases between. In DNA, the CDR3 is TGTGCCAGCAGGGCTCCAGGGAACACTGAAGCTTTCTTT. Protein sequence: CASRAPGNTEAFF.

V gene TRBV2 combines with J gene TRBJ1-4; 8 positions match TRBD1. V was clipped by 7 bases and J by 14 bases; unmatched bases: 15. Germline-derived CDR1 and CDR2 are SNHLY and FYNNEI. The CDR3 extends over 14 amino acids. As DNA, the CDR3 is TGTGCCAGCAACCTCGACAGGGGACCTAACGGGCTGTTTTTT. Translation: CASNLDRGPNGLFF.

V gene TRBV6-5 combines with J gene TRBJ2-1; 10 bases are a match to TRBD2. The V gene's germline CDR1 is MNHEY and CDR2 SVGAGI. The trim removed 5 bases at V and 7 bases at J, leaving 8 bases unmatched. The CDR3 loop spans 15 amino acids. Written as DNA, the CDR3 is TGTGCCAGCAGTCCCCGCAGCGGGAGGGGGAATGAGCAGTTCTTC. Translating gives CASSPRSGRGNEQFF.

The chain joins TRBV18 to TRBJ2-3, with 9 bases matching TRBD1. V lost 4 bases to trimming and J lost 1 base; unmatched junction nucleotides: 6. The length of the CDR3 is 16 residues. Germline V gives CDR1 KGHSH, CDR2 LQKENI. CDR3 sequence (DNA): TGTGCCAGCTCACAAAACAGGGGGCCAGGCACAGATACGCAGTATTTT. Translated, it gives CASSQNRGPGTDTQYF.

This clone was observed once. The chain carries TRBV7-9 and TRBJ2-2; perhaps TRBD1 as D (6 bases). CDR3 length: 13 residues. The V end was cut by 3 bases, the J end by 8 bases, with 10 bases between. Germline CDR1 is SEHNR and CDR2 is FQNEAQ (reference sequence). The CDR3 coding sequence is TGTGCCAGCAGCTTCGACAGGTCAGGGGAGCTGTTTTTT. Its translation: CASSFDRSGELFF.

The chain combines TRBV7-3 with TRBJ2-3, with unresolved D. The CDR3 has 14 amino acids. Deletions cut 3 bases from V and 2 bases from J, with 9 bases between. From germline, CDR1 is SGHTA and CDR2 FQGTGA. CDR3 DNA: TGTGCCAGCAGCTTGGGCGGATTCACAGATACGCAGTATTTT. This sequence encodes CASSLGGFTDTQYF.

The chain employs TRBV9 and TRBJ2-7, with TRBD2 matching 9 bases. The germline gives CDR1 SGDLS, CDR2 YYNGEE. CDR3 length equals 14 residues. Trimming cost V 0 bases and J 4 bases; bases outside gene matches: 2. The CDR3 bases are TGTGCCAGCAGCGTAGCTAGCGGGGTATACGAGCAGTACTTC. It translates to CASSVASGVYEQYF.

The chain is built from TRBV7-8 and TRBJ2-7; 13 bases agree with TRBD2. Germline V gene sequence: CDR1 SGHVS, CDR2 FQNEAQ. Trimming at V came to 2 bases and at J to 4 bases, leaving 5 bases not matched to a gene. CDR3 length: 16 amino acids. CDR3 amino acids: CASSLSWTSGSYEQYF. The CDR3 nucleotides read TGTGCCAGCAGCTTAAGTTGGACTAGCGGGAGTTACGAGCAGTACTTC.

The CDR3 sequence: CASSRGDLNQPQHF. The CDR3 bases are TGCGCCAGCAGCCGTGGGGACCTTAATCAGCCCCAGCATTTT. V usage is TRBV5-1 and J usage is TRBJ1-5; maybe TRBD1 (5 bases). The germline V gene encodes CDR1 SGHRS and CDR2 YFSETQ. V lost 4 bases and J lost 4, with 12 bases in between. The CDR3 sequence is 14 residues long.